This T cell receptor (beta chain) emerged from a study of prognosis after radiotherapy for stage I lung cancer. Broader study findings: After stereotactic body radiation therapy, patients with later distant metastases showed lower Shannon entropy.

The CDR3 is 16 amino acids. J gave up 2 bases and V 5 bases, and 8 bases lay outside the gene matches. Germline V gene lookup returns CDR1 PRHDT and CDR2 FYEKMQ (reference sequence). Using two-round multiplex PCR, the authors amplified TCR beta CDR3 from genomic DNA. TRBV and TRBJ genes each had their own specific primers in first-round PCR. TCRdb re-analysed the multiplex PCR reads in MiXCR, keeping a single row per CDR3 protein. The table records over 12,000 distinct CDR3 sequences, roughly 25% of them present only once. By its share, this clonotype is medium-sized. The antigen is unknown. The TCR was taken from a donor aged 50 or older with non-small cell lung cancer. Specimen: PBMCs, collected before or after stereotactic body radiation therapy (not recorded which). The chain joins TRBV13 to TRBJ1-4; TRBD1 matches 7 bases. This CDR3 is CASSGRDSGTNEKLFF. The CDR3 DNA reads TGTGCCAGCAGCGGGAGGGACAGTGGCACTAATGAAAAACTGTTTTTT.